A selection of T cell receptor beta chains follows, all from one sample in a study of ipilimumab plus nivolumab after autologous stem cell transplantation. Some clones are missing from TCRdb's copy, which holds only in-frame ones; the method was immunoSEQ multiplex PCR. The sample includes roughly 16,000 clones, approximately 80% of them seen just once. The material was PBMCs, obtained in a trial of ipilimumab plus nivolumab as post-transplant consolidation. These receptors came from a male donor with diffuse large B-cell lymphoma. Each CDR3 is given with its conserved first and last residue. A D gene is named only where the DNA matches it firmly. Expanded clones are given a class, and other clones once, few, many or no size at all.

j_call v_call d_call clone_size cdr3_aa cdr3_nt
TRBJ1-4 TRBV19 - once CASSGQGWEKLFF TGTGCCAGTAGTGGGCAGGGGTGGGAAAAACTGTTTTTT
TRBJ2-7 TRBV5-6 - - CASSANLPDPIHEQYF TGTGCCAGCAGCGCGAATTTGCCCGACCCCATCCACGAGCAGTACTTC
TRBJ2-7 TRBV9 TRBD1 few CASSAVDRVFDEQYF TGTGCCAGCAGCGCAGTAGACAGGGTGTTCGACGAGCAGTACTTC
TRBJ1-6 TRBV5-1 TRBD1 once CASSLGTGINSPLHF TGCGCCAGCAGCTTGGGGACAGGGATTAATTCACCCCTCCACTTT
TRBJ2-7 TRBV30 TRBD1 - CAWKGQGNAYEQYF TGTGCCTGGAAGGGACAGGGTAACGCCTACGAGCAGTACTTC
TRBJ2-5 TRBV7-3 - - CASSPGIQETQYF TGTGCCAGCAGCCCCGGGATTCAAGAGACCCAGTACTTC
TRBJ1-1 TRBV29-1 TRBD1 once CSVNRGNTEAFF TGCAGCGTCAACAGGGGTAACACTGAAGCTTTCTTT
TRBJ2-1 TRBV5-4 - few CASSLDGYNEQFF TGTGCCAGCAGCTTGGACGGCTACAATGAGCAGTTCTTC
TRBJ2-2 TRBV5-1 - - CASSLLGGNTGELFF TGCGCCAGCAGCTTGTTGGGGGGGAACACCGGGGAGCTGTTTTTT
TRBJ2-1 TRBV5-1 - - CASSLPGGYNEQFF TGCGCCAGCAGCTTGCCTGGGGGTTACAATGAGCAGTTCTTC
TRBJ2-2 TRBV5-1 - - CASSLLDRENTGELFF TGCGCCAGCAGCTTGCTCGATCGGGAAAACACCGGGGAGCTGTTTTTT
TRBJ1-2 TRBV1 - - CTSSPPLHHYGYTF TGCACCAGCAGCCCACCCTTACACCACTATGGCTACACCTTC
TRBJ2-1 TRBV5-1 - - CASSQVWVSDNEQFF TGCGCCAGCAGCCAGGTGTGGGTGAGTGACAATGAGCAGTTCTTC
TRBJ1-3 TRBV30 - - CAWRTYTIYF TGTGCCTGGAGGACGTACACCATATATTTT
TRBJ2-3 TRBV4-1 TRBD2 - CASSQAPPTSGGAADTQYF TGCGCCAGCAGCCAAGCCCCGCCGACTAGCGGGGGGGCCGCAGATACGCAGTATTTT
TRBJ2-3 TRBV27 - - CASSFSGGGTDTQYF TGTGCCAGCAGTTTTAGCGGTGGAGGTACAGATACGCAGTATTTT
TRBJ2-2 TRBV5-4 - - CASSLRTSNTGELFF TGTGCCAGCAGCTTGAGGACATCGAACACCGGGGAGCTGTTTTTT
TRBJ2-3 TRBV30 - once CAWSVGVSTDTQYF TGTGCCTGGAGTGTTGGGGTCAGCACAGATACGCAGTATTTT
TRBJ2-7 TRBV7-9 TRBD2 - CASSPPGLDTHEQYF TGTGCCAGCAGCCCACCGGGACTAGACACTCACGAGCAGTACTTC
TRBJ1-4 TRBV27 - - CASRDPYNEKLFF TGTGCCAGCAGGGATCCGTACAATGAAAAACTGTTTTTT
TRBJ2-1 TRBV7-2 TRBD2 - CASSQWGTSFGNEQFF TGTGCCAGCAGCCAATGGGGGACTAGCTTCGGAAATGAGCAGTTCTTC
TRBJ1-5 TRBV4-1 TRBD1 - CASSQVEGAVGQPQHF TGCGCCAGCAGCCAAGTGGAGGGGGCTGTTGGTCAGCCCCAGCATTTT
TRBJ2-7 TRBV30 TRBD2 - CAWRLAGTYEQYF TGTGCCTGGAGATTAGCGGGAACCTACGAGCAGTACTTC
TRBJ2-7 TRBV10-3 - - CAISESKKVYEQYF TGTGCCATCAGTGAGTCTAAGAAAGTCTACGAGCAGTACTTC
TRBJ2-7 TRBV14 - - CASSQRQYEQYF TGTGCCAGCAGCCAACGCCAATACGAGCAGTACTTC
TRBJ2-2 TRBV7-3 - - CASSLTGTNTGELFF TGTGCCAGCAGCTTAACGGGGACCAACACCGGGGAGCTGTTTTTT
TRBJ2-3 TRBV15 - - CATSRASSIGEDTQYF TGTGCCACCAGCAGAGCCAGCAGCATCGGAGAAGATACGCAGTATTTT
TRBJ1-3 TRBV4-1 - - CASSQSDMGFTSGNTIYF TGCGCCAGCAGCCAAAGTGACATGGGATTTACTTCTGGAAACACCATATATTTT
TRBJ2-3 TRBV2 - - CASRPYADTQYF TGTGCCAGTAGACCCTACGCAGATACGCAGTATTTT
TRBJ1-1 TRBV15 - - CATSREHARWTEAFF TGTGCCACCAGCAGAGAACACGCTCGTTGGACTGAAGCTTTCTTT
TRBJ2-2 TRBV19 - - CASSMTVPGELFF TGTGCCAGTAGTATGACCGTACCCGGGGAGCTGTTTTTT
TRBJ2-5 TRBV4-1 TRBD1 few CASSQGDRAQETQYF TGCGCCAGCAGCCAAGGGGACAGGGCCCAAGAGACCCAGTACTTC
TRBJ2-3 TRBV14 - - CASSRPNTDTQYF TGTGCCAGCAGCCGACCAAACACAGATACGCAGTATTTT
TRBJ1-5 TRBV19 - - CASNWQYNQPQHF TGTGCCAGTAATTGGCAGTATAATCAGCCCCAGCATTTT
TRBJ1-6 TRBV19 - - CASSIAQGGSPLHF TGTGCCAGTAGTATAGCACAGGGCGGGTCACCCCTCCACTTT
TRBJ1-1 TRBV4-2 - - CASSHTGTMNTEAFF TGTGCCAGCAGCCATACCGGGACTATGAACACTGAAGCTTTCTTT
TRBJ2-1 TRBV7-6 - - CASSSHTGPRYNEQFF TGTGCCAGCAGCTCCCACACGGGACCCCGCTACAATGAGCAGTTCTTC
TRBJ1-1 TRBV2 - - CASSVTYRNTEAFF TGTGCCAGCAGTGTTACTTACAGGAACACTGAAGCTTTCTTT
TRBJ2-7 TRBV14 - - CASSPFEGPASYEQYF TGTGCCAGCAGCCCTTTCGAAGGGCCCGCCTCCTACGAGCAGTACTTC
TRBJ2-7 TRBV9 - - CASSVGRGGYEQYF TGTGCCAGCAGCGTAGGTCGGGGCGGCTACGAGCAGTACTTC
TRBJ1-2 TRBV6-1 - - CASSERGIYGYTF TGTGCCAGCAGTGAAAGGGGGATCTATGGCTACACCTTC
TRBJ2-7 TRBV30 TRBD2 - CAWSTVTSGRASYEQYF TGTGCCTGGAGCACAGTGACTAGCGGGAGGGCCTCCTACGAGCAGTACTTC
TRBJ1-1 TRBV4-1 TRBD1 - CASSQLTGMEAFF TGCGCCAGCAGCCAACTGACAGGGATGGAAGCTTTCTTT
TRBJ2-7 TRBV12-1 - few CASSLGSGRDGFEQYF TGTGCCAGCAGCCTCGGTTCCGGGCGGGACGGTTTCGAGCAGTACTTC
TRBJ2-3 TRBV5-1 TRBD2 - CASSQGLAGASSTDTQYF TGCGCCAGCAGCCAAGGACTAGCGGGCGCTTCTAGCACAGATACGCAGTATTTT
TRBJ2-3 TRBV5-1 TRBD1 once CASRQTGLGGTDTQYF TGCGCCAGCAGGCAGACAGGGCTGGGAGGCACAGATACGCAGTATTTT
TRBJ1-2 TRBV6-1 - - CASSAVLSGGYTF TGTGCCAGCAGCGCCGTTCTATCGGGCGGCTACACCTTC
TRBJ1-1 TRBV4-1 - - CASSQSKGEAFF TGCGCCAGCAGCCAAAGCAAGGGAGAAGCTTTCTTT
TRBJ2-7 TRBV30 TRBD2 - CAWRSGGLAYYEQYF TGTGCCTGGAGGTCCGGGGGACTAGCGTACTACGAGCAGTACTTC
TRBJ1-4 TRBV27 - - CASSLWSTNEKLFF TGTGCCAGCAGTTTGTGGTCAACTAATGAAAAACTGTTTTTT
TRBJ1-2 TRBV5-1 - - CASSLSAYGYTF TGCGCCAGCAGTCTGAGCGCCTATGGCTACACCTTC